This is a list of T cell receptor beta chains from one sample in a study of CD8 T cells in ankylosing spondylitis. Each CDR3 protein gets one entry after TCRdb re-called the 5' RACE reads with MiXCR. The sample has over 450,000 distinct CDR3 sequences; roughly 12% are singletons. Sequencing input: blood, either unsorted or a sorted T cell fraction (not recorded which). These TCRs come from a male donor with ankylosing spondylitis. Both conserved end residues are part of each CDR3. D genes are given only for firm matches. Not every row has a clone size; where given, it reads once, few, many or a size class.

j_call	v_call	clone_size	d_call	cdr3_aa	cdr3_nt
TRBJ2-3	TRBV11-2	-	TRBD1	CASSPGTGDSTDTQYF	TGTGCCAGCAGCCCAGGGACAGGTGATAGCACAGATACGCAGTATTTT
TRBJ1-4	TRBV6-5	few	-	CASSYRGGGNEKLFF	TGTGCCAGCAGTTACCGCGGGGGCGGTAATGAAAAACTGTTTTTT
TRBJ1-2	TRBV14	many	-	CASSRGLSRSGYGYTF	TGTGCCAGCAGCAGGGGCCTGTCGAGGTCCGGCTATGGCTACACCTTC
TRBJ2-3	TRBV2	-	TRBD2	CASSEARLAGGLDTQYF	TGTGCCAGCAGTGAAGCAAGACTAGCGGGAGGGCTGGATACGCAGTATTTT
TRBJ1-4	TRBV5-1	-	-	CASSLRGAGEKLFF	TGCGCCAGCAGCTTGCGGGGCGCTGGTGAAAAACTGTTTTTT
TRBJ1-2	TRBV15	-	TRBD1	CATSRDLAQGARGYTF	TGTGCCACCAGCAGAGATTTGGCACAGGGGGCGCGCGGCTACACCTTC
TRBJ2-7	TRBV12-3/TRBV12-4	many	TRBD2	CASSGTSGSYEQYF	TGTGCCAGCAGTGGGACTAGCGGGAGTTACGAGCAGTACTTC
TRBJ2-2	TRBV11-3	few	TRBD2	CASSERERGELFF	TGTGCCAGCAGCGAGCGGGAGCGCGGGGAGCTGTTTTTT
TRBJ1-6	TRBV2	few	TRBD1	CASNSGTAYNSPLHF	TGTGCCAGCAACTCAGGGACAGCCTATAATTCACCCCTCCACTTT
TRBJ2-5	TRBV27	few	TRBD1	CASSFTGDVGETQYF	TGTGCCAGCAGTTTTACAGGGGACGTGGGAGAGACCCAGTACTTC
TRBJ2-2	TRBV10-3	few	-	CAISEDRNTGELFF	TGTGCCATCAGTGAAGACAGGAACACCGGGGAGCTGTTTTTT
TRBJ2-5	TRBV4-1	few	-	CASSQGGGYQETQYF	TGCGCCAGCAGCCAAGGAGGCGGGTACCAAGAGACCCAGTACTTC
TRBJ2-1	TRBV29-1	few	-	CSGKVSYNEQFF	TGCAGCGGAAAGGTCTCCTACAATGAGCAGTTCTTC
TRBJ2-7	TRBV20-1	few	-	CSARTGYTYEQYF	TGCAGTGCTAGAACAGGGTATACCTACGAGCAGTACTTC
TRBJ1-1	TRBV7-2	-	-	CASSQFSPTEAFF	TGTGCCAGCAGCCAATTCAGTCCAACTGAAGCTTTCTTT
TRBJ1-2	TRBV20-1	-	-	CSASAPPTDGYTF	TGCAGTGCTAGTGCCCCCCCGACAGATGGCTACACCTTC
TRBJ1-1	TRBV29-1	-	-	CSSGLVNTEAFF	TGCAGCTCTGGTCTAGTGAACACTGAAGCTTTCTTT
TRBJ2-2	TRBV11-1	-	-	CASSLGSRTLGETGELFF	TGTGCCAGCAGCTTAGGGTCGCGGACTCTCGGGGAGACCGGGGAGCTGTTTTTT
TRBJ2-2	TRBV12-3/TRBV12-4	many	TRBD2	CASSSSGSGGTGELFF	TGTGCCAGCAGTTCCAGCGGGAGCGGGGGCACCGGGGAGCTGTTTTTT
TRBJ2-1	TRBV3-1	few	TRBD2	CASSLLASLNEQFF	TGTGCCAGCAGCCTACTAGCGAGTCTGAATGAGCAGTTCTTC
TRBJ2-1	TRBV20-1	few	-	CSASPGLASYNEQFF	TGCAGTGCCAGTCCGGGACTCGCCTCCTACAATGAGCAGTTCTTC
TRBJ2-1	TRBV29-1	many	TRBD2	CSVELLAGGPVYNEQFF	TGCAGCGTTGAGTTACTAGCGGGAGGGCCTGTCTACAATGAGCAGTTCTTC
TRBJ2-6	TRBV11-3	-	-	CASSSGGSGANVLIF	TGTGCCAGCAGCTCAGGGGGGTCTGGGGCCAACGTCCTGATTTTC
TRBJ2-3	TRBV27	-	TRBD1	CASSLGPRGSPQYF	TGTGCCAGCAGCCTAGGTCCCAGGGGGTCTCCGCAGTATTTT
TRBJ2-3	TRBV3-1	few	-	CASSQATAGYLDTQYF	TGTGCCAGCAGCCAAGCGACAGCGGGCTATTTGGATACGCAGTATTTT
TRBJ2-7	TRBV7-9	-	-	CASSPQGTTYEQYF	TGTGCCAGCAGCCCCCAGGGCACGACCTACGAGCAGTACTTC
TRBJ2-5	TRBV10-3	-	-	CAISESAGGGETQYF	TGTGCCATCAGTGAGTCGGCGGGCGGTGGTGAGACCCAGTACTTC
TRBJ1-1	TRBV12-3/TRBV12-4	-	-	CASSFVASSEAFF	TGTGCCAGCAGTTTTGTGGCATCCTCTGAAGCTTTCTTT
TRBJ1-1	TRBV5-5	few	TRBD1	CASSPLSGTGKNTEAFF	TGTGCCAGCAGCCCATTATCCGGGACAGGAAAGAACACTGAAGCTTTCTTT
TRBJ1-1	TRBV25-1	few	TRBD1	CASRGQAGTEAFF	TGTGCCAGCCGAGGACAGGCGGGCACTGAAGCTTTCTTT
TRBJ2-5	TRBV19	few	TRBD2	CASRKREVPRETQYF	TGTGCCAGTAGGAAACGGGAGGTCCCAAGAGAGACCCAGTACTTC
TRBJ1-1	TRBV24-1	-	-	CATSEETGSEAFF	TGTGCCACCAGTGAAGAAACAGGGAGTGAAGCTTTCTTT
TRBJ2-6	TRBV27	many	-	CASTRVGANVLTF	TGTGCCAGCACACGGGTCGGGGCCAACGTCCTGACTTTC
TRBJ2-5	TRBV27	-	-	CASSLAGVRKETQYF	TGTGCCAGCAGTTTAGCAGGCGTCAGAAAAGAGACCCAGTACTTC
TRBJ2-6	TRBV2	-	-	CASSEGGFGANVLTF	TGTGCCAGCAGTGAAGGGGGATTTGGGGCCAACGTCCTGACTTTC
TRBJ2-1	TRBV27	few	-	CASSLSEAGNEQFF	TGTGCCAGCAGTTTATCGGAGGCGGGGAATGAGCAGTTCTTC
TRBJ2-5	TRBV12-3/TRBV12-4	-	-	CASSPLGGQVIQETQYF	TGTGCCAGCAGCCCCCTGGGGGGACAAGTCATCCAAGAGACCCAGTACTTC